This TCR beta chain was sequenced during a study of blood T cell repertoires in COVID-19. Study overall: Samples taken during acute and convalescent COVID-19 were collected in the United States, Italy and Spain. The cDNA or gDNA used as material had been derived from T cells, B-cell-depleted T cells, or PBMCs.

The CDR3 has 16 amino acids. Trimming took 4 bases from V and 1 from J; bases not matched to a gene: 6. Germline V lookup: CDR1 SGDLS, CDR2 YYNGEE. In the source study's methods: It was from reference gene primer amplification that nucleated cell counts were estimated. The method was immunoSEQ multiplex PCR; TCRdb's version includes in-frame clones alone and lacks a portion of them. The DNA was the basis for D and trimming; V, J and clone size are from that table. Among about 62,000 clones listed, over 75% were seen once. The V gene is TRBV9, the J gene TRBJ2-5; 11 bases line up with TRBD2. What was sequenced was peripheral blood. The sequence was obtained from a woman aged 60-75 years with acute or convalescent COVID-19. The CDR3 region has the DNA TGTGCCAGCAGCCCGGCGACTAGCGGGATCCAAGAGACCCAGTACTTC. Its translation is CASSPATSGIQETQYF.